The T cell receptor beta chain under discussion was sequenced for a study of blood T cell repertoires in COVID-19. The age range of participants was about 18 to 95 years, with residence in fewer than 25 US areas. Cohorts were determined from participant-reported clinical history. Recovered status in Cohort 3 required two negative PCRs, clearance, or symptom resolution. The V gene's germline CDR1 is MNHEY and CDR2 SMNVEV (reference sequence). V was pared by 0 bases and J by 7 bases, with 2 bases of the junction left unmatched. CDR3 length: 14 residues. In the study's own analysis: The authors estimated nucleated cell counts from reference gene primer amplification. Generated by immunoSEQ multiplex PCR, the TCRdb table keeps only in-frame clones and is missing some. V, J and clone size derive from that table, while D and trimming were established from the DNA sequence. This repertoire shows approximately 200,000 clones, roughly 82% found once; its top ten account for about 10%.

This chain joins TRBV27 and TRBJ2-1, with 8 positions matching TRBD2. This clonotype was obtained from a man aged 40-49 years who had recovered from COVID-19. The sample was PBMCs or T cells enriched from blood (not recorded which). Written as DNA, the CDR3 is TGTGCCAGCAGTTTATCGGGACTAGGAAATGAGCAGTTCTTC. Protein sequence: CASSLSGLGNEQFF.